The 18 T cell receptor beta chains given below trace back to one sample, sequenced in a study of T cell repertoires in cytomegalovirus infection. TCRdb processed the reads anew with MiXCR; each CDR3 protein has one entry. The sample has 200,000 or so distinct CDR3 sequences, roughly a fifth seen once. The specimen was PBMCs. The source is a human donor in good health (CMV status not recorded). Some clones in this sample may be carry-over from other donors' samples.

This clonotype was seen repeatedly, ten times or more. The V call is TRBV7-2, the J call TRBJ2-2; TRBD1 is a possible D gene (5 bases). CDR1 and CDR2 from the germline V gene are SGHTA and FQGNSA. The ends were cut back, 4 bases at V and 2 bases at J, with 8 bases in the middle. The CDR3 is 14 amino acids. CDR3 amino acids: CASSSDRNTGELFF. The CDR3 region has the DNA TGTGCCAGCAGCTCCGACAGAAACACCGGGGAGCTGTTTTTT.

This clonotype has only a few counts. The genes are TRBV28 and TRBJ2-1; D gene uncertain. The V end was cut by 3 bases, the J end by 2 bases, with 8 bases between. The germline V gene encodes CDR1 MDHEN and CDR2 SYDVKM. The CDR3 totals 14 residues. CDR3 residues: CASSFAVTYNEQFF. DNA of the CDR3: TGTGCCAGCAGTTTCGCGGTCACCTACAATGAGCAGTTCTTC.

This clonotype has more than one count but fewer than ten. The chain uses TRBV20-1 and TRBJ2-7; TRBD1 matches at 10 bases. The J segment lost 3 bases and the V segment lost 1 base, leaving 3 bases of the junction unmatched. This CDR3 has 14 amino acids. Germline V gene data show CDR1 as DFQATT and CDR2 as SNEGSKA (reference sequence). The DNA for the CDR3 is TGCAGTGCTAGAGCGGGACAGGGGCTCTACGAGCAGTACTTC. Residues: CSARAGQGLYEQYF.

This clonotype was counted only a few times. The CDR3 here is CASGLTSNSETQYF. The CDR3 DNA sequence: TGTGCTAGTGGTTTGACCTCGAATTCGGAGACCCAGTACTTC. The chain couples TRBV12-5 to TRBJ2-5; D remains unclear. CDR3 length: 14 amino acids. The germline V gene encodes CDR1 LGHNT and CDR2 FRNRAP. V was shortened by 2 bases and J by 5 bases, with 12 bases between the two germline ends.

The V and J genes are TRBV3-1 and TRBJ1-2, with 7 positions matching TRBD1. The V and J ends lost 3 bases and 6 bases, in that order; junction bases with no gene match: 7. The CDR3 runs to 14 residues. Germline values: CDR1 LGHDT, CDR2 YNNKEL (reference sequence). CDR3 region: CASSQMYRGDGYTF. The CDR3 nucleotides read TGTGCCAGCAGCCAGATGTACAGGGGCGATGGCTACACCTTC.

This rearrangement joins TRBV29-1 to TRBJ1-2; D is perhaps TRBD1 (5 bases). Trimming removed 0 bases from V and 4 bases from J, with 9 bases in between. The CDR3 runs to 13 residues. The germline V gene has CDR1 SQVTM and CDR2 ANQGSEA. CDR3 DNA sequence: TGCAGCGTTGAAGAGGGGCAGTCCTATGGCTACACCTTC. This gives the protein CSVEEGQSYGYTF.

The chain is built from TRBV5-6 and TRBJ2-5; TRBD2 matches 8 bases. V dropped 4 bases and J dropped 4; count of bases not matched to a gene: 6. CDR1 is SGHDT and CDR2 is YYEEEE in the germline V gene. The CDR3 has 14 residues. The CDR3 region is CASSLGAGAETQYF. DNA for the CDR3: TGTGCCAGCAGCCTTGGAGCGGGAGCAGAGACCCAGTACTTC.

The chain links TRBV18 to TRBJ2-7; 12 positions match TRBD2. There are 19 residues in the CDR3. V shed 0 bases, J shed 1 base, and the junction held 10 bases outside the gene matches. In germline, CDR1 is KGHSH, CDR2 LQKENI. The CDR3 region is CASSPPAGLTSGSSYEQYF. Here the CDR3 DNA reads TGTGCCAGCTCACCACCCGCAGGTTTGACTAGCGGGAGTTCCTACGAGCAGTACTTC.

This clonotype was detected many times. This rearrangement joins TRBV7-2 to TRBJ2-5; D is ambiguous. There are 13 residues in the CDR3. CDR1 and CDR2 (germline): SGHTA, FQGNSA. The ends were cut back, 5 bases at V and 1 base at J, with 8 bases in the middle. The CDR3 loop is CASSPELQETQYF. Here the CDR3 DNA reads TGTGCCAGCAGCCCTGAACTCCAAGAGACCCAGTACTTC.

This sequence joins TRBV3-1 and TRBJ1-1; unclear D gene. Germline loops: CDR1 LGHDT, CDR2 YNNKEL (reference sequence). The germline V and J ends were trimmed by 1 base and 5 bases, with 11 bases remaining between them. The CDR3 contains 14 residues. CDR3 loop: CASSQGTRGTEAFF. The DNA for the CDR3 is TGTGCCAGCAGCCAAGGAACGAGAGGAACTGAAGCTTTCTTT.

This clonotype was seen a handful of times. The rearrangement links TRBV19 to TRBJ2-6, with a possible D match to TRBD2 (5 bases). Germline V gene data show CDR1 as LNHDA and CDR2 as SQIVND (reference sequence). Trimming shortened V by 6 bases and J by 1 base, and 10 bases separated the two germline ends. The length of the CDR3 is 15 residues. CDR3 protein: CASSKAGSGANVLTF. Here the CDR3 DNA reads TGTGCCAGTAGCAAGGCGGGTTCTGGGGCCAACGTCCTGACTTTC.

The gene calls are TRBV11-2 and TRBJ2-5, with D possibly being TRBD2 (6 bases). Trimming cost V 1 base and J 0 bases, with 12 bases left between them. The CDR3 is made up of 16 amino acids. CDR1 is SGHAT and CDR2 is FQNNGV in the germline V gene. The CDR3, as DNA: TGTGCCAGCAGCTTAGGGGTAGCGGACGACCAAGAGACCCAGTACTTC. This encodes CASSLGVADDQETQYF.

The V gene is TRBV4-3, the J gene TRBJ2-6; D call uncertain. The ends were cut back, 2 bases at V and 0 bases at J, with 2 bases in the middle. Germline V lookup: CDR1 LGHNA, CDR2 YSLEER. The CDR3 covers 14 residues. CDR3 sequence reads: CASSQSSGANVLTF. The DNA of the CDR3 is TGCGCCAGCAGCCAAAGCTCTGGGGCCAACGTCCTGACTTTC.

The CDR3 coding sequence is TGTGCCAGCAGCCAAGGACTAGCGGGGGACTACAATGAGCAGTTCTTC. Translation: CASSQGLAGDYNEQFF. The rearrangement joins TRBV4-2 to TRBJ2-1, with TRBD2 identical over 12 bases. This CDR3 spans 16 amino acids. Trimming at V came to 1 base and at J to 3 bases, leaving 1 base not matched to a gene. Germline V gives CDR1 LGHNA, CDR2 YNFKEQ.

This clonotype has a handful of counts. V gene TRBV11-2 combines with J gene TRBJ2-1, with TRBD2 matching over 10 bases. This CDR3 is built from 16 residues. CDR1 is SGHAT and CDR2 is FQNNGV in the germline V gene. J was trimmed by 3 bases and V by 6 bases; bases with no gene match: 8. CDR3 sequence reads: CASSLLRTSGYNEQFF. The CDR3, as DNA: TGTGCCAGCAGTTTGCTTCGGACTAGCGGCTACAATGAGCAGTTCTTC.

In this sample, this clonotype turned up a few times. The chain recombines TRBV30 with TRBJ2-1; TRBD2 matches 9 bases. Germline V gene data show CDR1 as GTSNPN and CDR2 as SVGIG (reference sequence). With 4 bases clipped from V and 4 bases from J, the junction kept 2 bases outside the gene matches. The CDR3 runs to 13 residues. CDR3 sequence reads: CAWKLAGYNEQFF. The CDR3, as DNA: TGTGCCTGGAAACTAGCGGGTTACAATGAGCAGTTCTTC.

On this clonotype itself: At one end the junction does not follow the germline gene, possibly because of a read error. The chain couples TRBV19 to TRBJ2-1; D not resolved. Germline V lookup: CDR1 LNHDA, CDR2 SQIVND (reference sequence). This CDR3 has 14 amino acids. The CDR3 sequence is CASSTYFEYNDQFF. CDR3 sequence (DNA): TGTGCCAGTAGTACGTATTTTGAGTACAATGATCAGTTCTTC.

The rearrangement joins TRBV12-3 or TRBV12-4 to TRBJ2-7, with 13 bases aligning to TRBD2. The J segment lost 4 bases and the V segment lost 6 bases, leaving 12 bases of the junction unmatched. The CDR3 runs 17 residues. CDR3 amino acids: CASRRIPGTSGEYEQYF. CDR3 DNA sequence: TGTGCCAGCAGGCGCATTCCCGGGACTAGCGGGGAATACGAGCAGTACTTC.